This record concerns one T cell receptor beta chain sequence. As handled by the study authors: Amplification with reference gene primers provided the estimates of nucleated cell counts. Some clones are missing from TCRdb's copy, which holds only in-frame ones; the method was immunoSEQ multiplex PCR. V, J and clone size reflect that table, while D and trimming were determined from the DNA. The table lists around 440,000 clones, more than 70% of them singletons, with roughly 13% in the top ten. In Seattle, patients joined the study during active infection and were tracked longitudinally. The data are from a study of blood T cell repertoires in COVID-19. As for the study in general: Acute and convalescent COVID-19 samples came from the United States, Italy and Spain. The analysed material was cDNA or gDNA that came from T cells, B-cell-depleted T cells, or PBMCs.

This CDR3 is 16 amino acids long. Germline values: CDR1 SEHNR, CDR2 FQNEAQ (reference sequence). V trimming: 3 bases; J trimming: 2 bases; junction bases outside the gene matches: 9. The chain combines TRBV7-9 with TRBJ2-7, with 8 bases fitting TRBD2. The clonotype comes from a woman aged 45-59 years with COVID-19, enrolled during active disease. The specimen sequenced was peripheral blood. The CDR3 DNA sequence: TGTGCCAGCAGCTTCCTCCCGGGACTAGACACCTACGAGCAGTACTTC. It yields the protein CASSFLPGLDTYEQYF.